This T cell receptor beta chain was captured in a study of T cell changes during pregnancy in multiple sclerosis. This CDR3 is 16 amino acids long. In germline, CDR1 is SGHRS, CDR2 YFSETQ. Germline trimming cut 0 bases from V and 4 bases from J; bases unmatched to any gene: 3. TCRdb's table, derived via immunoSEQ multiplex PCR, lists solely in-frame clones and lacks some. The table records roughly 40,000 clones, 70% to 90% of them present only once. V and J are TRBV5-1 and TRBJ2-1; 11 nucleotides line up with TRBD2. The clonotype comes from a female donor with multiple sclerosis, enrolled in a pregnancy study. This sample comprised CD4+ T cells from peripheral blood mononuclear cells, obtained after pregnancy. The CDR3 region has the DNA TGCGCCAGCAGCTTGGACCCTAGCGGGGGGTACAATGAGCAGTTCTTC. It translates to CASSLDPSGGYNEQFF.